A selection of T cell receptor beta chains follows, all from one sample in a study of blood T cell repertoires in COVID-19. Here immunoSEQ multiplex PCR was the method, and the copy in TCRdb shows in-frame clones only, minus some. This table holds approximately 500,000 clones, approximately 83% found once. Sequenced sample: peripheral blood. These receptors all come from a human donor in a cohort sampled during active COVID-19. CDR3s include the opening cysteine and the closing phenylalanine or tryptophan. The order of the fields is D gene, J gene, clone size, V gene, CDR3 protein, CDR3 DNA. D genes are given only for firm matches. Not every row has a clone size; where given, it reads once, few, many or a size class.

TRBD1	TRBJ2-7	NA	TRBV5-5	CASSLDRDRGVDEQYF	TGTGCCAGCAGCTTGGATAGGGACAGGGGGGTCGACGAGCAGTACTTC
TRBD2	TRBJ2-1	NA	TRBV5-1	CASSFSGSSGEQFF	TGCGCCAGCAGCTTCAGCGGGAGTAGCGGTGAGCAGTTCTTC
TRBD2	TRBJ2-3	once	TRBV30	CAWTQRGLAGGGTQYF	TGTGCCTGGACCCAAAGGGGGCTAGCGGGAGGTGGCACGCAGTATTTT
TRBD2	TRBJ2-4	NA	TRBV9	CASSEVSGKAKNIQYF	TGTGCCAGCAGCGAAGTAAGCGGGAAAGCCAAAAACATTCAGTACTTC
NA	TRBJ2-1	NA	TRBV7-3	CASSAFTSIHYNEQFF	TGTGCCAGCAGCGCCTTTACTAGCATCCACTACAATGAGCAGTTCTTC
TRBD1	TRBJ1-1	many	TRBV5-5	CASSLAEGAMNTEAFF	TGTGCCAGCAGCTTGGCCGAGGGGGCAATGAACACTGAAGCTTTCTTT
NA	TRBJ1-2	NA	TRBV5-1	CASSLVGGSYFDYGYTF	TGCGCCAGCAGCTTGGTGGGAGGGAGTTATTTTGACTATGGCTACACCTTC
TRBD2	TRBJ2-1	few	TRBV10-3	CAISDSGLAGYNEQFF	TGTGCCATCAGTGATTCGGGACTAGCGGGGTACAATGAGCAGTTCTTC
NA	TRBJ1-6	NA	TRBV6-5	CATRERENSPLHF	TGTGCCACCCGAGAGCGGGAGAATTCACCCCTCCACTTT
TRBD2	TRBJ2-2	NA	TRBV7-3	CASSAGTSGISGELFF	TGTGCCAGCAGCGCCGGGACTAGCGGGATTAGCGGGGAGCTGTTTTTT
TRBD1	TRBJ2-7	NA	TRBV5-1	CASRTTGVSSYEQYF	TGCGCCAGCAGGACTACAGGGGTCAGCTCCTACGAGCAGTACTTC
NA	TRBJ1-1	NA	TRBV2	CASSLNRVNTEAFF	TGTGCCAGCAGTTTGAACAGAGTGAACACTGAAGCTTTCTTT
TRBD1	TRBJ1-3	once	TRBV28	CASSGQGRRNTIYF	TGTGCCAGCAGTGGACAGGGGCGGCGGAACACCATATATTTT
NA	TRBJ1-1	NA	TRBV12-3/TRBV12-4	CASSLRQSTEAFF	TGTGCCAGCAGTCTGCGACAGAGCACTGAAGCTTTCTTT
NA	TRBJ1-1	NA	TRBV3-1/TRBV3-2	CASSPTGWDTEAFF	TGTGCCAGCAGCCCTACAGGGTGGGACACTGAAGCTTTCTTT
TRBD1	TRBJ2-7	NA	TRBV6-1	CASSEAPGTVYEQYF	TGTGCCAGCAGTGAAGCGCCCGGGACAGTTTACGAGCAGTACTTC
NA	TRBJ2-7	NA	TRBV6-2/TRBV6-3	CASSGGIVLYEQYF	TGTGCCAGCAGCGGAGGGATCGTACTCTACGAGCAGTACTTC
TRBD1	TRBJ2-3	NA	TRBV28	CASSLQGISTDTQYF	TGTGCCAGCAGTCTACAGGGGATTAGCACAGATACGCAGTATTTT
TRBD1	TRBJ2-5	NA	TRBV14	CASSHTWTGQETQYF	TGTGCCAGCAGCCACACTTGGACAGGACAAGAGACCCAGTACTTC
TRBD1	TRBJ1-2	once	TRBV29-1	CSAERGTGDGYTF	TGCAGCGCAGAACGTGGGACAGGGGACGGCTACACCTTC
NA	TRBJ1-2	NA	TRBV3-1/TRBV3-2	CASSHPELGGYTF	TGTGCCAGCAGCCACCCCGAACTAGGGGGCTACACCTTC
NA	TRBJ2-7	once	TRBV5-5	CASSAGQGAPAEQYF	TGTGCCAGCAGCGCCGGACAAGGGGCCCCCGCCGAGCAGTACTTC
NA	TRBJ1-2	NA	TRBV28	CASHDSGLNYGYTF	TGTGCCAGCCATGACAGTGGGCTAAACTATGGCTACACCTTC
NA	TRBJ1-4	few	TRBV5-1	CASSREGTNEKLFF	TGCGCCAGCAGCCGGGAGGGGACTAATGAAAAACTGTTTTTT
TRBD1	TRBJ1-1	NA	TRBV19	CASSIAIHRPGQGNTEAFF	TGTGCCAGTAGTATAGCGATCCACCGTCCGGGACAGGGGAACACTGAAGCTTTCTTT
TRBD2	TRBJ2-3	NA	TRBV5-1	CASSPPFGGGDTQYF	TGCGCCAGCAGCCCGCCCTTCGGGGGAGGGGATACGCAGTATTTT
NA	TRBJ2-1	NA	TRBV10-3	CAISDGREVGDEQFF	TGTGCCATCAGTGACGGCAGGGAGGTGGGTGATGAGCAGTTCTTC
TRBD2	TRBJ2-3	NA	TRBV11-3	CASSPSGSITDTQYF	TGTGCCAGCAGCCCTAGCGGGAGCATAACAGATACGCAGTATTTT
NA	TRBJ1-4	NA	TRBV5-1	CASSSDRLNEKLFF	TGCGCCAGCAGTTCCGACAGGCTTAATGAAAAACTGTTTTTT
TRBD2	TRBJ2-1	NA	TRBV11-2	CASSQGLALYNEQFF	TGTGCCAGCAGCCAAGGACTAGCGCTTTACAATGAGCAGTTCTTC
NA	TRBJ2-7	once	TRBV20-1	CSASQQSGSYEQYF	TGCAGTGCCAGTCAGCAAAGCGGCTCCTACGAGCAGTACTTC
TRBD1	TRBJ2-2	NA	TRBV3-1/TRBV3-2	CASSQRQGKGTGELFF	TGTGCCAGCAGCCAACGACAGGGGAAGGGCACCGGGGAGCTGTTTTTT
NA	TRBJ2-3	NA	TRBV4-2	CASSQVETDTQYF	TGTGCCAGCAGCCAAGTCGAGACAGATACGCAGTATTTT
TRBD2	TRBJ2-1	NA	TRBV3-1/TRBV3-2	CASSRSGTSGHEQFF	TGTGCCAGCAGTCGTTCCGGGACTAGCGGACATGAGCAGTTCTTC
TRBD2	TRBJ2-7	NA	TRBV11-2	CASSRVQASGIYEQYF	TGTGCCAGCAGTCGCGTACAGGCTAGCGGGATCTACGAGCAGTACTTC
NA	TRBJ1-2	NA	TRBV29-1	CSVEWGQTGYGYTF	TGCAGCGTTGAGTGGGGGCAAACTGGCTATGGCTACACCTTC
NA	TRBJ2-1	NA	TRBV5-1	CASSGRTGSSYNEQFF	TGCGCCAGCAGTGGAAGAACAGGTAGCTCCTACAATGAGCAGTTCTTC
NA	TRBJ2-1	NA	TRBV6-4	CASSEAGEQFF	TGTGCCAGCAGTGAGGCAGGGGAGCAGTTCTTC
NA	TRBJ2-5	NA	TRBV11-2	CASSLGVAAETQYF	TGTGCCAGCAGCTTAGGGGTGGCGGCAGAGACCCAGTACTTC
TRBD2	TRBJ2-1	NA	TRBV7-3	CASSHGTSGRRGNEQFF	TGTGCCAGCAGCCATGGGACTAGCGGGAGGAGGGGCAATGAGCAGTTCTTC
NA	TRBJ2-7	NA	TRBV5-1	CASSRDSDSYEQYF	TGCGCCAGCAGCCGGGACTCCGACTCCTACGAGCAGTACTTC
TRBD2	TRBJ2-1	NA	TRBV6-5	CASSSPAGGPGEQFF	TGTGCCAGCAGTTCACCAGCGGGAGGGCCGGGAGAGCAGTTCTTC
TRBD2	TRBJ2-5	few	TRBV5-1	CASSLGTSGNLETQYF	TGCGCCAGCAGCCTGGGGACTAGCGGGAATTTGGAGACCCAGTACTTC
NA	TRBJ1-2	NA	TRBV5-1	CASSLDVDRFYGYTF	TGCGCCAGCAGCTTGGATGTTGACAGATTCTATGGCTACACCTTC
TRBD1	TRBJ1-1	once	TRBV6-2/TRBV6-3	CASSHQDRDTEAFF	TGTGCCAGCAGTCATCAGGACAGGGACACTGAAGCTTTCTTT
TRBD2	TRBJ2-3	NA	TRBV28	CASSFGTSGRGADTQYF	TGTGCCAGCAGTTTTGGGACTAGCGGGAGAGGGGCAGATACGCAGTATTTT
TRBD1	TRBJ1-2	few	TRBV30	CAWSDRGIDYGYTF	TGTGCCTGGAGTGACAGGGGGATAGACTATGGCTACACCTTC
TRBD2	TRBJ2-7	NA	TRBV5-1	CASSFGLAGAYEQYF	TGCGCCAGCAGCTTCGGGCTAGCGGGGGCCTACGAGCAGTACTTC
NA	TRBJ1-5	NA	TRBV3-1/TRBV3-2	CASSQDPGVKPQHF	TGTGCCAGCAGCCAAGACCCAGGGGTCAAGCCCCAGCATTTT
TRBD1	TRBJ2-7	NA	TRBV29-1	CSVGQGLDEQYF	TGCAGCGTTGGACAGGGGTTAGACGAGCAGTACTTC
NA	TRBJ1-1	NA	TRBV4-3	CASSQDLGGFEAFF	TGCGCCAGCAGCCAAGATTTGGGAGGGTTTGAAGCTTTCTTT
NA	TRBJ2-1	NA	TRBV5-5	CASSLEAGRYEQFF	TGTGCCAGCAGCTTGGAAGCAGGTAGATATGAGCAGTTCTTC
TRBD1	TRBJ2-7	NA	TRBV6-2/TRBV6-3	CASSYDRDYEQYF	TGTGCCAGCAGTTACGACAGGGACTACGAGCAGTACTTC
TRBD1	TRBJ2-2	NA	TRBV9	CASSVVPGGDRGDTGELFF	TGTGCCAGCAGCGTAGTCCCAGGAGGGGACAGGGGTGATACCGGGGAGCTGTTTTTT